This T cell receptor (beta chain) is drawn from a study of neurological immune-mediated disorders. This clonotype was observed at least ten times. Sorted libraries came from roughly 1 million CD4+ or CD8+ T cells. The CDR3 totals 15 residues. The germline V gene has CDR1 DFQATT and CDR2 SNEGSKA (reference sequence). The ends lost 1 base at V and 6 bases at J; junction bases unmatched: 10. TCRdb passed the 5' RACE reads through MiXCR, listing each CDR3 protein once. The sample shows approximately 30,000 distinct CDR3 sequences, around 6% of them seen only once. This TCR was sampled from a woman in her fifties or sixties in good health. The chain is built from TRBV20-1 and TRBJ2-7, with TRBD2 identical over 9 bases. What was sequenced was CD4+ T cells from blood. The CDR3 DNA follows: TGCAGTGCTAGAGGACTAGCGGTGACCTTTACCGAGCAGTACTTC. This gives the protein CSARGLAVTFTEQYF.